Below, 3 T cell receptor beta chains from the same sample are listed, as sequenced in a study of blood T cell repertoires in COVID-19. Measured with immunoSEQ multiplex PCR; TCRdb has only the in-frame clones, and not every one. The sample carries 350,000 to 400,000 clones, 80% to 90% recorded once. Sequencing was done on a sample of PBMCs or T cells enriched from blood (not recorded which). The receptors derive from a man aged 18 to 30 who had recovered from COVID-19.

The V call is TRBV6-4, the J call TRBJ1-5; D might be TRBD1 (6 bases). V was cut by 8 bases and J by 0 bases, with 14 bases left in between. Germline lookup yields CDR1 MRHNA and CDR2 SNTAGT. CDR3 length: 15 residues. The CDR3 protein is CASSRGRSSNQPQHF. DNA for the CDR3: TGTGCCAGCTCCAGGGGCAGGTCTAGCAATCAGCCCCAGCATTTT.

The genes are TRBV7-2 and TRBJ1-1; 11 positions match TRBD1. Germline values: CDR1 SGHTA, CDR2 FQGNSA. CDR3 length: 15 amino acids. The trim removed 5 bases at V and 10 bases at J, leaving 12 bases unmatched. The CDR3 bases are TGTGCCAGCAGCCAGCGATCGGGACAGGGGGTGTCAGCTTTCTTT. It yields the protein CASSQRSGQGVSAFF.

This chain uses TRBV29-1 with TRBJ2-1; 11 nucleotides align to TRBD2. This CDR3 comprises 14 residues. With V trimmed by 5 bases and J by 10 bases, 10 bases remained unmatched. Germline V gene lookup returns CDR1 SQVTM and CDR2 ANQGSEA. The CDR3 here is CSVLTSGSRVEQFF. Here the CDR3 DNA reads TGCAGCGTTTTAACTAGCGGGAGCCGAGTCGAGCAGTTCTTC.